This TCR beta chain was sequenced during a study of OX40 agonist ivuxolimab in advanced cancers. Overall study context: It was permissible to have had prior anti-PD-1, anti-PD-L1 or anti-CTLA-4 therapy, and about 40% had some. Study-level results: In the expanded peripheral T cells, antigen specificity was never determined. Dose levels from 0.1 to 3.0 mg/kg saw CD4+ and CD8+ blood T cells expand clonally by week 6. On average, CD8+ T cells had more expanded clones than CD4+.

Measured with immunoSEQ multiplex PCR; TCRdb has only the in-frame clones, and not every one. This table holds roughly 65,000 clones, 85% found once. Points on this clone: What it binds is unknown.

The sample in question was CD4+ or CD8+ T cells sorted from blood, obtained in a trial of the OX40 agonist ivuxolimab. The TCR comes from an adult with an advanced solid tumor such as melanoma, head and neck, liver or kidney cancer.

CDR3 sequence (DNA): TGTGCCAGCTCAACACGAGCGGGAGGGCCCCCGCAGTACTTC. Encoded protein: CASSTRAGGPPQYF. J is TRBJ2-7 and V is TRBV18, with 10 bases identical to TRBD2. The V gene's germline CDR1 is KGHSH and CDR2 LQKENI. The CDR3 is made up of 14 amino acids. V was clipped by 5 bases and J by 9 bases; unmatched bases: 10.